What follows are 9 T cell receptor beta chains derived from one specimen sequenced in a study of T cell responses to AZD1222 COVID-19 vaccine. Sequencing was performed with immunoSEQ multiplex PCR; in TCRdb, only in-frame clones are kept and a portion is missing. The table records around 120,000 clones, over 85% of them present only once. The material sequenced was peripheral blood, taken on day 0 of AZD1222 vaccination. These receptors were taken from an adult in good health.

This rearrangement joins TRBV28 to TRBJ1-2; no clear D gene. The CDR3 is made up of 13 amino acids. V lost 7 bases and J lost 2, with 11 bases in between. CDR1 is MDHEN, CDR2 SYDVKM, per germline. CDR3 coding DNA: TGTGCCAGCACCATCGGGTTAAACTATGGCTACACCTTC. This translates into CASTIGLNYGYTF.

The rearrangement links TRBV14 to TRBJ1-1; D gene unclear. The length of the CDR3 is 15 residues. CDR1 is SGHDN, CDR2 FVKESK, per germline. V was cut by 0 bases and J by 8 bases, with 16 bases left in between. This CDR3 is CASSQDIVTATEAFF. For the CDR3, the DNA is TGTGCCAGCAGCCAAGATATTGTTACAGCGACCGAAGCTTTCTTT.

J is TRBJ2-2 and V is TRBV6-1; D call uncertain. The CDR3 covers 16 residues. Trimming shortened V by 0 bases and J by 3 bases, and 11 bases separated the two germline ends. Germline CDR1 is MNHNS and CDR2 is SASEGT. The CDR3 here is CASSEASGLDTGELFF. In DNA form, the CDR3 reads TGTGCCAGCAGTGAAGCGTCGGGCCTAGACACCGGGGAGCTGTTTTTT.

This clone was observed once. This chain connects TRBV7-9 to TRBJ2-5; D assignment may be TRBD1 or TRBD2 (5 bases each). In germline, CDR1 is SEHNR, CDR2 FQNEAQ (reference sequence). The CDR3 covers 18 residues. V was trimmed by 5 bases and J by 4 bases, leaving 26 bases between them. CDR3 protein: CASSTHFTGTQSRETQYF. CDR3 nucleotides: TGTGCCAGCAGCACCCACTTTACCGGGACCCAGTCGAGAGAGACCCAGTACTTC.

The rearrangement links TRBV5-1 to TRBJ2-5; 11 bases map to TRBD2. The ends lost 4 bases at V and 5 bases at J; junction bases unmatched: 13. This CDR3 is 17 amino acids long. Germline CDR1 SGHRS, CDR2 YFSETQ. The CDR3 sequence: CASSPQPTSGSGETQYF. CDR3 bases: TGCGCCAGCAGCCCCCAACCTACTAGCGGGAGCGGTGAGACCCAGTACTTC.

The chain's CDR3 is CASRQSGETQYF. The CDR3 DNA follows: TGTGCCAGCAGACAATCGGGAGAGACCCAGTACTTC. The chain carries TRBV11-3 and TRBJ2-5, with unresolved D. Germline CDR1 SGHNT, CDR2 YENEEA. CDR3 length equals 12 residues. Trimming stripped 6 bases from V and 4 bases from J, with 9 bases between.

The rearrangement joins TRBV19 to TRBJ1-5; D not resolved. Deletions cut 0 bases from V and 5 bases from J, with 8 bases between. This CDR3 is 14 amino acids long. The germline CDR1 and CDR2 sequences are LNHDA and SQIVND (reference sequence). The CDR3 is CASSIDLMDQPQHF. The DNA of the CDR3 is TGTGCCAGTAGTATAGATCTTATGGATCAGCCCCAGCATTTT.

This clone came up once. This chain links TRBV29-1 with TRBJ1-2; D is uncertain. This CDR3 is 10 amino acids long. Trimming took 5 bases from V and 1 from J, leaving 2 bases between them. CDR1 and CDR2 from the germline V gene are SQVTM and ANQGSEA. CDR3 DNA sequence: TGCAGCGTTAATAACTATGGCTACACCTTC. Protein sequence: CSVNNYGYTF.

The rearrangement joins TRBV12-3 or TRBV12-4 to TRBJ1-5; D call uncertain. Trimming took off 4 bases at V and 5 bases at J, with 9 bases between the two ends. This CDR3 has 13 residues. In DNA form, the CDR3 reads TGTGCCAGCAGTTATGGAGGCGATCAGCCCCAGCATTTT. Its protein product is CASSYGGDQPQHF.